This TCR beta chain was captured by sequencing in a study of vaccination and CD4 T cells after COVID-19. Germline CDR1 reads MDHEN; CDR2 reads SYDVKM. V was trimmed by 6 bases and J by 7 bases, leaving 16 bases between them. The CDR3 length is 14 residues. Cultured CD4+ T cells had their DNA profiled by the Oncomine TCR Beta short-read assay. TCRdb reanalysed the PCR reads using MiXCR and keeps one entry per CDR3 protein. This sample has about 24,000 distinct CDR3 sequences; around half occur once, and the top ten carry 6% to 7.5%. Concerning this clonotype itself: What it recognizes is unknown.

This sample's treatment: roughly ten-day PBMC culture with coronavirus spike peptide pools or control peptides (ViraFEST assay). This chain links TRBV28 with TRBJ1-5; possible D gene TRBD1, 5 bases. The receptor's source is a human donor who had recovered from COVID-19. The sequencing sample was made of CD4+ T cells from blood, cultured in vitro. The CDR3 loop reads CASSLDSGGQPQHF. DNA for the CDR3: TGTGCCAGCAGCCTAGACAGTGGAGGCCAGCCCCAGCATTTT.